Below are 23 T cell receptor beta chains sequenced from a single sample in a study of blood T cell repertoires in COVID-19. The repertoire was sequenced with immunoSEQ multiplex PCR; TCRdb's copy has only in-frame clones and lacks some. The sample records about 190,000 clones, about 88% being singletons. The sample comprised peripheral blood. Receptors were obtained from a man aged 25-45 years with acute or convalescent COVID-19.

This chain joins TRBV4-2 and TRBJ1-5; D may be TRBD1 (6 bases). Germline V gene sequence: CDR1 LGHNA, CDR2 YNFKEQ. The CDR3 runs to 15 residues. V lost 0 bases and J lost 4, with 10 bases in between. CDR3 loop: CASSQDKDRNQPQHF. In nucleotides, the CDR3 is TGTGCCAGCAGCCAAGATAAGGACAGAAATCAGCCCCAGCATTTT.

Here the CDR3 DNA reads TGTGCCAGCACCCTCCCGCCTCGGCGGCCTCACGAGCAGTATTTT. This sequence encodes CASTLPPRRPHEQYF. The chain has TRBV5-5 and TRBJ2-3; D is unclear. Germline lookup yields CDR1 SGHKS and CDR2 YYEKEE (reference sequence). V lost 6 bases, J lost 11 bases, and 25 bases lay in between. CDR3 size: 15 residues.

The chain couples TRBV19 to TRBJ1-2, with 8 bases aligning to TRBD1. The J segment lost 2 bases and the V segment lost 7 bases, leaving 3 bases of the junction unmatched. This CDR3 is built from 13 residues. Germline CDR1 and CDR2: LNHDA and SQIVND (reference sequence). The CDR3 DNA reads TGTGCCAGTAACGGACAGGGAAACTATGGCTACACCTTC. Translation gives CASNGQGNYGYTF.

The rearrangement uses TRBV11-3 and TRBJ2-3, with D possibly being TRBD2 (5 bases). The CDR3 length is 13 residues. Germline CDR1 SGHNT, CDR2 YENEEA. The ends were cut back, 5 bases at V and 1 base at J, with 7 bases in the middle. The CDR3 DNA is TGTGCCAGCAGCCGGGGAGGCACAGATACGCAGTATTTT. Amino acids: CASSRGGTDTQYF.

The chain recombines TRBV30 with TRBJ1-1; D gene unclear. This CDR3 is 14 amino acids long. V dropped 3 bases and J dropped 1 base, with 12 bases sitting between them. Germline V gene lookup returns CDR1 GTSNPN and CDR2 SVGIG (reference sequence). CDR3 sequence: CAWREGLGNTEAFF. The CDR3 region has the DNA TGTGCCTGGAGGGAGGGTTTAGGGAACACTGAAGCTTTCTTT.

The chain joins TRBV28 to TRBJ1-2; D gene uncertain. From germline, CDR1 is MDHEN and CDR2 SYDVKM. The CDR3 runs 12 residues. V shed 7 bases and J shed 1 base, with 7 bases lying between them. In nucleotides, the CDR3 is TGTGCCAGCATTGGCGGTAACTATGGCTACACCTTC. The encoded protein is CASIGGNYGYTF.

In its sample, this clone was seen many times. Other DNA variants within this sample encode the same CDR3. The chain is built from TRBV5-1 and TRBJ1-4; 12 bases agree with TRBD1. V was pared by 0 bases and J by 8 bases, with 2 bases of the junction left unmatched. This CDR3 has 15 residues. In germline, CDR1 is SGHRS, CDR2 YFSETQ. The CDR3 region is CASSLAGTGGEKLFF. CDR3 DNA sequence: TGCGCCAGCAGCTTGGCCGGGACAGGGGGCGAAAAACTGTTTTTT.

The chain carries TRBV3-1 (or the pseudogene TRBV3-2) and TRBJ2-3, with D uncertain. Deletions cut 2 bases from V and 4 bases from J, with 7 bases between. Germline CDR1 LGHDT, CDR2 YNNKEL (reference sequence). The CDR3 loop spans 13 amino acids. In nucleotides, the CDR3 is TGTGCCAGCAGCCAACGGTCGTCAGATACGCAGTATTTT. Amino acids: CASSQRSSDTQYF.

The rearrangement joins TRBV28 to TRBJ2-7, with TRBD1 matching 7 bases. The CDR3 runs to 14 residues. The germline gives CDR1 MDHEN, CDR2 SYDVKM. Trimming at V came to 6 bases and at J to 13 bases, leaving 18 bases not matched to a gene. The CDR3: CASSGEPVGQTIYF. The CDR3 DNA reads as TGTGCCAGCAGCGGTGAACCGGTGGGACAGACTATTTACTTC.

The J gene is TRBJ2-1, the V gene TRBV4-2; D remains ambiguous. The V gene's germline CDR1 is LGHNA and CDR2 YNFKEQ. This CDR3 region has 15 residues. Trimming took 1 base from V and 5 from J, leaving 12 bases between them. CDR3 sequence reads: CASSQVARNNNEQFF. CDR3 in DNA: TGTGCCAGCAGCCAAGTGGCCAGAAACAACAATGAGCAGTTCTTC.

The chain uses TRBV7-2 and TRBJ2-2; 7 nucleotides align to TRBD1. Germline CDR1 is SGHTA and CDR2 is FQGNSA. There are 16 residues in the CDR3. After removal of 2 bases from V and 2 bases from J, the junction contained 5 bases not matched to a gene. The chain's CDR3 is CASSLTGTVNTGELFF. CDR3 DNA sequence: TGTGCCAGCAGCTTAACCGGGACAGTTAACACCGGGGAGCTGTTTTTT.

CDR3 residues: CASSLGGLLSPLHF. The CDR3 DNA reads TGTGCCAGCAGCTTGGGTGGGCTTCTTTCACCCCTCCACTTT. The chain combines TRBV5-6 with TRBJ1-6; D ambiguous. This CDR3 has 14 residues. The ends were cut back, 0 bases at V and 9 bases at J, with 10 bases in the middle. Germline CDR1 is SGHDT and CDR2 is YYEEEE.

The chain is built from TRBV3-1 (or the pseudogene TRBV3-2) and TRBJ2-1; 9 nucleotides line up with TRBD2. The germline CDR1 and CDR2 sequences are LGHDT and YNNKEL (reference sequence). V lost 0 bases to trimming and J lost 6 bases; unmatched junction nucleotides: 9. This CDR3 has 17 residues. Here the CDR3 DNA reads TGTGCCAGCAGCCAAGAAAAAATAGCGGGAGTTGGCAATGAGCAGTTCTTC. Translating gives CASSQEKIAGVGNEQFF.

The rearrangement uses TRBV7-9 and TRBJ2-2, with TRBD1 matching 8 bases. The CDR3 runs to 15 residues. The germline V gene has CDR1 SEHNR and CDR2 FQNEAQ (reference sequence). V lost 1 base to trimming and J lost 5 bases; unmatched junction nucleotides: 3. CDR3 region: CASSLGQGATGELFF. The CDR3 DNA reads as TGTGCCAGCAGCTTAGGTCAGGGGGCGACCGGGGAGCTGTTTTTT.

This clone occurred once. The J gene is TRBJ1-2, the V gene TRBV30; tentative D call: TRBD1 (5 bases). The V and J ends lost 7 bases and 6 bases respectively, with 15 bases between them. Germline V gene lookup returns CDR1 GTSNPN and CDR2 SVGIG (reference sequence). The length of the CDR3 is 12 residues. Written as DNA, the CDR3 is TGTGCCTCCCCTGGGCGGGGGAATGGCTACACCTTC. Its translation is CASPGRGNGYTF.

The chain uses TRBV7-9 and TRBJ1-5; D is uncertain. Looked up from germline, CDR1 is SEHNR and CDR2 is FQNEAQ (reference sequence). Trimming shortened V by 4 bases and J by 7 bases, and 14 bases separated the two germline ends. The CDR3 runs 14 residues. The CDR3 DNA follows: TGTGCCAGCAGCTCCACGGGAGACCCACAGCCCCAGCATTTT. This encodes CASSSTGDPQPQHF.

The chain employs TRBV5-1 and TRBJ2-5; 13 bases match TRBD2. The germline gives CDR1 SGHRS, CDR2 YFSETQ. V lost 2 bases and J lost 5; bases outside the gene matches: 6. The CDR3 consists of 16 residues. CDR3 residues: CASSFGGLAGLETQYF. CDR3 nucleotide sequence: TGCGCCAGCAGCTTTGGGGGACTAGCGGGACTGGAGACCCAGTACTTC.

The chain carries TRBV24-1 and TRBJ1-4, with D perhaps TRBD1 (6 bases). There are 15 residues in the CDR3. The ends were cut back, 2 bases at V and 7 bases at J, with 13 bases in the middle. Per the germline V gene, CDR1 is KGHDR and CDR2 is SFDVKD. The CDR3 nucleotides are TGTGCCACCAGTGATTCAGGGGTGAGCAGTGAAAAACTGTTTTTT. Translation gives CATSDSGVSSEKLFF.

A remark on this clone: The junction differs from germline at one of its ends, possibly a read error. This sequence joins TRBV7-7 and TRBJ2-1; 13 bases agree with TRBD2. This CDR3 region has 17 residues. Germline V gives CDR1 SSHAT, CDR2 FNYEAQ (reference sequence). DNA for the CDR3: TGTGCTAGCAGCTCCACGTCCGGGACTAGCGGGGCCGGGGAGCAGTTCTTC. It yields the protein CASSSTSGTSGAGEQFF. The whole variable domain, remainder taken from reference TRBV7-7 and TRBJ2-1, is GAGVSQSPRYKVTKRGQDVTLRCDPISSHATLYWYQQALGQGPEFLTYFNYEAQPDKSGLPSDRFSAERPEGSISTLTIQRTEQRDSAMYRCASSSTSGTSGAGEQFFGPGTRLTVL.

This chain links TRBV20-1 with TRBJ1-2, with D tentatively TRBD1 (6 bases). The germline V and J ends were trimmed by 3 bases and 7 bases, with 15 bases remaining between them. The CDR3 is made up of 13 amino acids. Germline CDR1 DFQATT, CDR2 SNEGSKA (reference sequence). In nucleotides, the CDR3 is TGCAGTGCTAGTGCAAGGGGGTTGGGTGGCTACACCTTC. It specifies CSASARGLGGYTF.

This chain uses TRBV7-9 with TRBJ1-3; the D is unclear. CDR1 and CDR2 from the germline V gene are SEHNR and FQNEAQ (reference sequence). The CDR3 runs 17 residues. V was clipped by 3 bases and J by 2 bases, with 17 bases between them. The CDR3 sequence is CASSFIAVGIAGNTIYF. The CDR3 DNA reads as TGTGCCAGCAGCTTTATAGCGGTGGGCATAGCTGGAAACACCATATATTTT.

The count of this clone is one. The chain combines TRBV19 with TRBJ1-5; no clear D. CDR3 length: 15 residues. Trimming took off 7 bases at V and 2 bases at J, with 15 bases between the two ends. The germline V gene encodes CDR1 LNHDA and CDR2 SQIVND (reference sequence). The CDR3 sequence: CASTGEQSGNQPQHF. The CDR3 coding sequence is TGTGCCAGTACCGGGGAACAGAGCGGCAATCAGCCCCAGCATTTT.

The gene calls are TRBV5-5 and TRBJ1-5, with 8 bases lining up with TRBD1. This CDR3 has 16 amino acids. The trim removed 4 bases at V and 1 base at J, leaving 7 bases unmatched. Germline lookup yields CDR1 SGHKS and CDR2 YYEKEE (reference sequence). CDR3 region: CASSPDRGLSNQPQHF. The CDR3 region has the DNA TGTGCCAGCAGCCCCGACAGGGGACTCAGCAATCAGCCCCAGCATTTT.